This passage covers 28 T cell receptor beta chains from one sample sequenced in a study of T cells after yellow fever vaccination (dated by TCRdb to the late 2010s). Libraries were constructed by 5' RACE. The data were produced on an Illumina NovaSeq 6000. TCRdb ran its own pipeline on the public reads, namely fastp trimming at Q25 and MiXCR clone calling, and kept in-frame beta chains. Rows with one shared CDR3 protein collapse into an entry with the most common genes and DNA. The sample has about 340,000 distinct CDR3 sequences on record, approximately 12% of them singletons. About 3% of the sample rests with the top ten. Interpreted using the paper, the treatment or condition label stands for: live attenuated yellow fever vaccine strain. Material: CD4+ T cells sorted from PBMCs, obtained 15 days after the yellow fever booster vaccination. The receptors derive from a young man who received the YFV17D yellow fever vaccine.

This clonotype showed up just a few times. The chain has TRBV7-9 and TRBJ1-1; 7 nucleotides match TRBD1. With 1 base clipped from V and 2 bases from J, the junction kept 7 bases outside the gene matches. The CDR3 has 16 amino acids. CDR1 is SEHNR, CDR2 FQNEAQ, per germline (reference sequence). CDR3 amino acids: CASSLGQGSFNTEAFF. For the CDR3, the DNA is TGTGCCAGCAGCTTAGGACAGGGAAGTTTTAACACTGAAGCTTTCTTT.

A few counts support this clonotype. The gene calls are TRBV10-3 and TRBJ1-1; D uncertain. Trimming took 3 bases from V and 1 from J, leaving 6 bases between them. CDR1 is ENHRY, CDR2 SYGVKD, per germline. The CDR3 runs 13 residues. CDR3: CAISESENTEAFF. As DNA, the CDR3 is TGTGCCATCAGTGAATCAGAGAACACTGAAGCTTTCTTT.

This clonotype was observed at least ten times. The chain combines TRBV5-4 with TRBJ1-1; no clear D gene. The CDR3 contains 12 residues. Germline CDR1 SGHNT, CDR2 YYREEE (reference sequence). Trimming stripped 0 bases from V and 4 bases from J, with 4 bases between. The CDR3 protein is CASSLESTEAFF. DNA of the CDR3: TGTGCCAGCAGCTTGGAGAGCACTGAAGCTTTCTTT. Looking up the rest from reference TRBV5-4 and TRBJ1-1 gives the full variable domain: ETGVTQSPTHLIKTRGQQVTLRCSSQSGHNTVSWYQQALGQGPQFIFQYYREEENGRGNFPPRFSGLQFPNYSSELNVNALELDDSALYLCASSLESTEAFFGQGTRLTVV.

The rearrangement joins TRBV7-9 to TRBJ1-1, with a tentative D call TRBD1 (5 bases). CDR1 is SEHNR and CDR2 is FQNEAQ in the germline V gene (reference sequence). The CDR3 has 15 amino acids. V was cut by 1 base and J by 5 bases, with 14 bases left in between. The CDR3 region has the DNA TGTGCCAGCAGCTTAGTATGGCAGGGAGGAACTGAAGCTTTCTTT. It yields the protein CASSLVWQGGTEAFF.

This clonotype was observed a handful of times. The V and J genes are TRBV11-2 and TRBJ2-3; 7 bases map to TRBD1. The length of the CDR3 is 15 residues. V shed 4 bases and J 1 base; nucleotides not matched to a gene: 5. Germline V gene sequence: CDR1 SGHAT, CDR2 FQNNGV. CDR3 DNA: TGTGCCAGCAGCTACCAAGGACAGGGCACAGATACGCAGTATTTT. Residues: CASSYQGQGTDTQYF.

A few counts support this clonotype. The V call is TRBV29-1, the J call TRBJ1-2, with D uncertain. This CDR3 has 12 residues. The V gene lost 4 bases and the J gene lost 2 bases, with 8 bases spanning the gap. CDR1 and CDR2 (germline): SQVTM, ANQGSEA. The CDR3 sequence: CSVVERNYGYTF. DNA for the CDR3: TGCAGCGTTGTGGAGAGGAACTATGGCTACACCTTC.

This clonotype was recorded at least ten times. This chain uses TRBV27 with TRBJ2-2, with TRBD1 matching over 8 bases. Per the germline V gene, CDR1 is MNHEY and CDR2 is SMNVEV (reference sequence). There are 17 residues in the CDR3. V shed 0 bases, J shed 4 bases, and the junction held 7 bases outside the gene matches. Written as DNA, the CDR3 is TGTGCCAGCAGTTTATCCTCGGGACAGGTAGTCACCGGGGAGCTGTTTTTT. Protein product: CASSLSSGQVVTGELFF.

In its sample, this clonotype was seen a few times. The chain links TRBV12-3 or TRBV12-4 to TRBJ1-1; TRBD1 might be the D (6 bases). Trimming left V 3 bases short and J 3 bases short, with 8 bases between. This CDR3 spans 13 amino acids. DNA for the CDR3: TGTGCCAGCAGTTTGCAGGGGCACACTGAAGCTTTCTTT. The encoded protein is CASSLQGHTEAFF.

The V and J genes are TRBV7-2 and TRBJ2-1, with TRBD2 matching 8 bases. CDR1 SGHTA and CDR2 FQGNSA come from the germline V gene. V was pared by 1 base and J by 9 bases, with 14 bases of the junction left unmatched. The CDR3 is 17 amino acids. The DNA for the CDR3 is TGTGCCAGCAGCTTAGGACCCCGGGTAGCGGGGCAGGGTGAGCAGTTCTTC. Protein product: CASSLGPRVAGQGEQFF. The full variable domain, its missing parts supplied by reference TRBV7-2 and TRBJ2-1, is GAGVSQSPSNKVTEKGKDVELRCDPISGHTALYWYRQSLGQGLEFLIYFQGNSAPDKSGLPSDRFSAERTGGSVSTLTIQRTQQEDSAVYLCASSLGPRVAGQGEQFFGPGTRLTVL.

This sequence joins TRBV5-1 and TRBJ2-3, with D perhaps matching TRBD2 (5 bases). The V end was cut by 4 bases, the J end by 2 bases, with 14 bases between. CDR1 is SGHRS and CDR2 is YFSETQ in the germline V gene. The CDR3 totals 15 residues. The CDR3: CASSQPVRDTDTQYF. As DNA, the CDR3 is TGCGCCAGCAGCCAGCCGGTGAGGGACACAGATACGCAGTATTTT. Drawing the rest from reference TRBV5-1 and TRBJ2-3, the complete variable domain is KAGVTQTPRYLIKTRGQQVTLSCSPISGHRSVSWYQQTPGQGLQFLFEYFSETQRNKGNFPGRFSGRQFSNSRSEMNVSTLELGDSALYLCASSQPVRDTDTQYFGPGTRLTVL.

The rearrangement links TRBV29-1 to TRBJ2-1, with D maybe TRBD1 (6 bases). The CDR3 sequence is 14 residues long. Germline lookup yields CDR1 SQVTM and CDR2 ANQGSEA. Trimming removed 5 bases at V and 1 base at J, with 12 bases between. CDR3 bases: TGCAGCGTTCACGACAGGCTATCCTACAATGAGCAGTTCTTC. This encodes CSVHDRLSYNEQFF.

This clonotype was seen ten or more times. This chain uses TRBV29-1 with TRBJ2-1; 8 nucleotides line up with TRBD1. The CDR3 totals 16 residues. From germline, CDR1 is SQVTM and CDR2 ANQGSEA. Germline trimming cut 7 bases from V and 5 bases from J; bases unmatched to any gene: 16. CDR3 sequence: CSGVDVLDRAHNEQFF. The CDR3 nucleotides read TGCAGCGGAGTTGATGTTTTGGACAGGGCCCACAATGAGCAGTTCTTC.

The chain employs TRBV20-1 and TRBJ2-5; 10 nucleotides align to TRBD2. V shed 0 bases, J shed 1 base, and the junction held 5 bases outside the gene matches. The CDR3 loop spans 16 amino acids. Per the germline V gene, CDR1 is DFQATT and CDR2 is SNEGSKA (reference sequence). In DNA form, the CDR3 reads TGCAGTGCTAGAGATGGTAGCGGGGGGTTCCAAGAGACCCAGTACTTC. Protein product: CSARDGSGGFQETQYF.

This clonotype was counted a few times. The rearrangement links TRBV20-1 to TRBJ2-1; D might be TRBD2 (7 bases). This CDR3 spans 16 amino acids. The germline gives CDR1 DFQATT, CDR2 SNEGSKA (reference sequence). V lost 6 bases and J lost 1, with 19 bases in between. This chain's CDR3 is CSATNSGGLSYNEQFF. CDR3 bases: TGCAGTGCCACCAACTCGGGGGGCTTATCCTACAATGAGCAGTTCTTC.

This clonotype was seen a handful of times. The rearrangement links TRBV9 to TRBJ1-4; 10 bases line up with TRBD1. J gave up 12 bases and V 3 bases, and 11 bases lay outside the gene matches. The CDR3 totals 15 residues. Germline values: CDR1 SGDLS, CDR2 YYNGEE. The CDR3 loop is CASSAPGTGELELFF. The CDR3, as DNA: TGTGCCAGCAGCGCCCCCGGGACAGGGGAACTTGAACTGTTTTTT. The complete variable domain, with remaining parts taken from reference TRBV9 and TRBJ1-4, reads DSGVTQTPKHLITATGQRVTLRCSPRSGDLSVYWYQQSLDQGLQFLIQYYNGEERAKGNILERFSAQQFPDLHSELNLSSLELGDSALYFCASSAPGTGELELFFGSGTQLSVL.

The chain combines TRBV20-1 with TRBJ2-1; 11 positions agree with TRBD2. V was pared by 6 bases and J by 9 bases, with 10 bases of the junction left unmatched. Germline CDR1 and CDR2: DFQATT and SNEGSKA (reference sequence). CDR3 length: 14 amino acids. For the CDR3, the DNA is TGCAGTGCAATAGCGGGGGGGCCGGAGAGTGAGCAGTTCTTC. It specifies CSAIAGGPESEQFF.

This clonotype showed up many times. J is TRBJ1-6 and V is TRBV5-1; D possibly corresponds to TRBD1 (6 bases). Trimming took 0 bases from V and 2 from J, leaving 18 bases between them. This CDR3 has 19 amino acids. In germline, CDR1 is SGHRS, CDR2 YFSETQ. The CDR3 loop reads CASSLAGDNQVPYNSPLHF. The CDR3 DNA reads as TGCGCCAGCAGCTTGGCGGGGGACAATCAAGTCCCCTATAATTCACCCCTCCACTTT.

Only a few counts were recorded for this clonotype. The chain joins TRBV4-1 to TRBJ1-4; D is uncertain. Germline V lookup: CDR1 MGHRA, CDR2 YSYEKL. The CDR3 is made up of 13 amino acids. The V end was cut by 0 bases, the J end by 7 bases, with 6 bases between. The CDR3 loop is CASSQDWGEKLFF. CDR3 coding DNA: TGCGCCAGCAGCCAAGATTGGGGTGAAAAACTGTTTTTT.

This chain uses TRBV5-1 with TRBJ1-1; tentative D call: TRBD1 (5 bases). CDR3 length: 13 amino acids. Germline CDR1 is SGHRS and CDR2 is YFSETQ. Trimming pared 5 bases from V and 5 bases from J, leaving 13 bases between. The CDR3 DNA reads TGCGCCAGCAGATTGCAGGGCCCTACTGAAGCTTTCTTT. Encoded protein: CASRLQGPTEAFF.

There are many counts of this clonotype. The chain links TRBV18 to TRBJ2-7; D unresolved. V lost 3 bases and J 5 bases, leaving 5 bases between the germline ends. The CDR3 totals 11 residues. CDR1 and CDR2 (germline): KGHSH, LQKENI. The CDR3 coding sequence is TGTGCCAGCTCACCCTTGAACGAGCAGTACTTC. It yields the protein CASSPLNEQYF.

This clonotype was seen a handful of times. The CDR3 loop reads CASSYLAGVGTGELFF. CDR3 sequence (DNA): TGTGCCAGCAGCTATTTAGCGGGGGTAGGGACCGGGGAGCTGTTTTTT. This rearrangement joins TRBV7-2 to TRBJ2-2, with 9 positions matching TRBD2. The J segment lost 5 bases and the V segment lost 4 bases, leaving 8 bases of the junction unmatched. The CDR3 consists of 16 residues. CDR1 is SGHTA, CDR2 FQGNSA, per germline.

The chain uses TRBV2 and TRBJ1-4; D perhaps matches TRBD1 (5 bases). V lost 10 bases and J lost 5, with 14 bases in between. Germline CDR1 is SNHLY and CDR2 is FYNNEI. The CDR3 spans 13 residues. The CDR3 here is CATITGGNEKLFF. In DNA form, the CDR3 reads TGTGCCACGATTACAGGAGGAAATGAAAAACTGTTTTTT.

The chain has TRBV7-3 and TRBJ2-3; the match to TRBD2 covers 10 bases. Germline V gene sequence: CDR1 SGHTA, CDR2 FQGTGA. The length of the CDR3 is 18 residues. J lost 2 bases, V lost 5 bases, and 13 bases had no gene match. CDR3 residues: CASSRPSQSGGATDTQYF. The CDR3, as DNA: TGTGCCAGCAGCCGACCCTCGCAAAGCGGGGGGGCCACAGATACGCAGTATTTT.

This clonotype turned up a few times. This rearrangement joins TRBV6-2 or TRBV6-3 to TRBJ2-1, with D possibly being TRBD2 (6 bases). From germline, CDR1 is MNHEY and CDR2 SVGEGT. CDR3 length: 15 amino acids. V was pared by 5 bases and J by 4 bases, with 15 bases between. In DNA form, the CDR3 reads TGTGCCAGCAGTACTGGTGGCGGGGTATACAATGAGCAGTTCTTC. It specifies CASSTGGGVYNEQFF.

This clonotype was seen repeatedly, ten times or more. This chain uses TRBV12-3 or TRBV12-4 with TRBJ2-5; D is undetermined. The CDR3 consists of 14 residues. V was cut by 2 bases and J by 2 bases, with 9 bases left in between. The CDR3 nucleotides read TGTGCCAGCAGTTTAAACTGGATACAAGAGACCCAGTACTTC. The encoded protein is CASSLNWIQETQYF.

This clonotype occurred a few times. The chain is built from TRBV6-6 and TRBJ2-1, with D possibly being TRBD2 (6 bases). V was pared by 5 bases and J by 8 bases, with 16 bases between. Germline CDR1 is MNHNY and CDR2 is SVGAGI (reference sequence). The CDR3 is 14 residues long. CDR3 protein: CASSHRERTDEQFF. CDR3 in DNA: TGTGCCAGCAGTCACCGGGAGCGTACGGATGAGCAGTTCTTC.

This clonotype was counted ten times or more. The V and J genes are TRBV4-3 and TRBJ1-5; weak D call: TRBD1 (6 bases). The CDR3 extends over 15 amino acids. Trimming removed 0 bases at V and 3 bases at J, with 9 bases between. Germline-derived CDR1 and CDR2 are LGHNA and YSLEER. CDR3 nucleotides: TGCGCCAGCAGCCAAGATGACAGGTTCAATCAGCCCCAGCATTTT. It encodes CASSQDDRFNQPQHF.

This clonotype was detected only a few times. The chain combines TRBV14 with TRBJ1-1; tentative D call: TRBD1 (5 bases). The CDR3 is 13 amino acids. V lost 0 bases and J lost 10, with 12 bases in between. The germline gives CDR1 SGHDN, CDR2 FVKESK. The CDR3 here is CASSQDRQGRAFF. The CDR3 DNA follows: TGTGCCAGCAGCCAAGATCGGCAGGGTCGAGCTTTCTTT.